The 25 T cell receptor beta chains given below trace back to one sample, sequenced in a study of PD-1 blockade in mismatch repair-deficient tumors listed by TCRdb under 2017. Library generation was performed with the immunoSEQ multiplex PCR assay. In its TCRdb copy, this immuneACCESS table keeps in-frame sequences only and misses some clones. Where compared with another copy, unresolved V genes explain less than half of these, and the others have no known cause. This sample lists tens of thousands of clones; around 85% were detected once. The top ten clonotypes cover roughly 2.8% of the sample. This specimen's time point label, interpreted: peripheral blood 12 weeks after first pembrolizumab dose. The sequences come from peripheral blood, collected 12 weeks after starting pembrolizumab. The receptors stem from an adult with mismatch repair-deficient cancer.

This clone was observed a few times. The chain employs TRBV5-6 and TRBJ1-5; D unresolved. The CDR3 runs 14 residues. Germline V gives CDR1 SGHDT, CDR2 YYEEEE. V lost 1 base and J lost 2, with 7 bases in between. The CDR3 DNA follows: TGTGCCAGCAGCTTGTGGGTTGGCAATCAGCCCCAGCATTTT. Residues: CASSLWVGNQPQHF.

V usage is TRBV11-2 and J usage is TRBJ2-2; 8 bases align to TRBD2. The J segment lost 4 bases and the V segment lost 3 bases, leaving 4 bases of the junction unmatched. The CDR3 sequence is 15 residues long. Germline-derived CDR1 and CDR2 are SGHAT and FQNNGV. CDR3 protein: CASSFSGSSTGELFF. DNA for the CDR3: TGTGCCAGCAGCTTCAGCGGGAGCTCCACCGGGGAGCTGTTTTTT.

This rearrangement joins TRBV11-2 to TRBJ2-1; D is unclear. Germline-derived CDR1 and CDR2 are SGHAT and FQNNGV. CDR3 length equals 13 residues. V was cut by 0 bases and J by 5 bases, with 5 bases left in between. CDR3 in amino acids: CASSLDGHNEQFF. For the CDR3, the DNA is TGTGCCAGCAGCTTAGATGGTCACAATGAGCAGTTCTTC.

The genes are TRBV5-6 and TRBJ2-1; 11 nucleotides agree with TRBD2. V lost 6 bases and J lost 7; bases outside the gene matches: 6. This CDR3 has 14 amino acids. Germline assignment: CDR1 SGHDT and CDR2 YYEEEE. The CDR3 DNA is TGTGCCAGCAAATTAGCGGGAGGGCCTAATGAGCAGTTCTTC. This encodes CASKLAGGPNEQFF.

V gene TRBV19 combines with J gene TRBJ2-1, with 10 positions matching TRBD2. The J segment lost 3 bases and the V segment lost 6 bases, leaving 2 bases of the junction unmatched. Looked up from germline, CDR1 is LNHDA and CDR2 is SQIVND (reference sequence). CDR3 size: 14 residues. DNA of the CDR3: TGTGCCAGTAGCTCTAGCGGGAGCTACAATGAGCAGTTCTTC. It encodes CASSSSGSYNEQFF.

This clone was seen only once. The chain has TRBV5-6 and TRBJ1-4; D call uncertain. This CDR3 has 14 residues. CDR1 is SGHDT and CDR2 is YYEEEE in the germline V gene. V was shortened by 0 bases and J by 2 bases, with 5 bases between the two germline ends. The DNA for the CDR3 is TGTGCCAGCAGCTTGGCCCATACTAATGAAAAACTGTTTTTT. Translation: CASSLAHTNEKLFF.

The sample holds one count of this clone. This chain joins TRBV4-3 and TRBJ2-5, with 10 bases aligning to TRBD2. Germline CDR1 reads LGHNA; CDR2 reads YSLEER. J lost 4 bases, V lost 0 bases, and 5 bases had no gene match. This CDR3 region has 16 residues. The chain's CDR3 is CASSQDSSGRGETQYF. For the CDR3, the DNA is TGCGCCAGCAGCCAAGATTCTAGCGGGAGAGGAGAGACCCAGTACTTC.

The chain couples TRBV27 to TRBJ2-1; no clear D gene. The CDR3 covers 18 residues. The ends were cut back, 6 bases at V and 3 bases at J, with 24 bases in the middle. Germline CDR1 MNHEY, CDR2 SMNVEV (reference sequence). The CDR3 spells CASSSFTSRSLSYNEQFF. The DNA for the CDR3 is TGTGCCAGCAGCTCGTTCACATCCCGTTCCCTAAGCTACAATGAGCAGTTCTTC.

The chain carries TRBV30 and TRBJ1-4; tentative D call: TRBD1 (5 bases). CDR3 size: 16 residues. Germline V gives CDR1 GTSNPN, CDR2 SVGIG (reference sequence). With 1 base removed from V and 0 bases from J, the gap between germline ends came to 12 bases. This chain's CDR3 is CAWSEGVSATNEKLFF. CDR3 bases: TGTGCCTGGAGTGAAGGGGTTTCGGCAACTAATGAAAAACTGTTTTTT.

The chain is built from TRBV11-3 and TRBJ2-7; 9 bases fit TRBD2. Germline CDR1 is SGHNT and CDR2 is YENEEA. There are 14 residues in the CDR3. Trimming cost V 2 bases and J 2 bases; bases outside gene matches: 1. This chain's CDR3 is CASSLIAGAYEQYF. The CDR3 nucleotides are TGTGCCAGCAGCTTAATAGCGGGAGCCTACGAGCAGTACTTC.

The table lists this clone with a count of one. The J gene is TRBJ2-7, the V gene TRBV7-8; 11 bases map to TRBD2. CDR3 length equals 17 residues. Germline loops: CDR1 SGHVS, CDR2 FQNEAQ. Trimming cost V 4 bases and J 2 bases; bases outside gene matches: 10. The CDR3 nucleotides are TGTGCCAGCAGCTCACGTCCGGAACTAGCGGGAGCCTACGAGCAGTACTTC. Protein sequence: CASSSRPELAGAYEQYF.

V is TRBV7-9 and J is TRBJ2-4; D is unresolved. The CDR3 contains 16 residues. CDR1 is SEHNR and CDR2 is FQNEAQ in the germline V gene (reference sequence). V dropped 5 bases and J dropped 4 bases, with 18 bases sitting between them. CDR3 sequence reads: CASSLPSEDRKNIQYF. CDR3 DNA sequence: TGTGCCAGCAGCCTACCATCGGAAGATCGAAAAAACATTCAGTACTTC.

The CDR3 DNA reads as TGTGCTATTGGGTCGGCGGGGCTGAGCACAGATACGCAGTATTTT. This encodes CAIGSAGLSTDTQYF. The rearrangement uses TRBV12-5 and TRBJ2-3, with D perhaps TRBD2 (6 bases). V shed 10 bases and J shed 0 bases, with 17 bases lying between them. The CDR3 is 15 amino acids. Looked up from germline, CDR1 is LGHNT and CDR2 is FRNRAP.

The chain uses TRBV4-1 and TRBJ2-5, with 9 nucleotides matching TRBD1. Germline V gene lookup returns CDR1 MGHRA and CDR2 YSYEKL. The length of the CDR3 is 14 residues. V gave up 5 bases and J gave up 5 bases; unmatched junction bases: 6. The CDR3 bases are TGCGCCAGCAGCTCCCTGACAGGGGGTGAGACCCAGTACTTC. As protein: CASSSLTGGETQYF.

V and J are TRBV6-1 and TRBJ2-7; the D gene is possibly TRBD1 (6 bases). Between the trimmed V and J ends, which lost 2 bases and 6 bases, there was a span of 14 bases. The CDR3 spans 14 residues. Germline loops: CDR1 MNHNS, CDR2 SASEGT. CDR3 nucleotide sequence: TGTGCCAGCAGTGAACCAGGGGACCCAGGCGAGCAGTACTTC. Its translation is CASSEPGDPGEQYF.

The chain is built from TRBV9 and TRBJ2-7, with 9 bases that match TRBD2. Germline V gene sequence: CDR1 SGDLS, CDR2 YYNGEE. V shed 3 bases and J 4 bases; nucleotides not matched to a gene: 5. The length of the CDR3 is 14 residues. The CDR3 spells CASSGEGLAYEQYF. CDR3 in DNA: TGTGCCAGCAGCGGCGAGGGACTAGCTTACGAGCAGTACTTC.

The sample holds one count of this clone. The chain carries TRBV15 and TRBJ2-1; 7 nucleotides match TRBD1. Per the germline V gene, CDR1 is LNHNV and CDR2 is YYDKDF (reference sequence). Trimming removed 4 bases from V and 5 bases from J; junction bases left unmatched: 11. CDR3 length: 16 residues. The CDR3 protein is CATSNLPTGYHNEQFF. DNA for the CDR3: TGTGCCACCAGCAACCTACCGACAGGGTACCACAATGAGCAGTTCTTC.

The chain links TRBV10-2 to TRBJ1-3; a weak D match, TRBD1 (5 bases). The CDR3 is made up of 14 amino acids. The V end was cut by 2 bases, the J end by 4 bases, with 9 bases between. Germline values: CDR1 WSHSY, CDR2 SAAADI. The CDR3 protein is CASSETGQGNTIYF. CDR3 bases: TGCGCCAGCAGTGAGACAGGTCAAGGAAACACCATATATTTT.

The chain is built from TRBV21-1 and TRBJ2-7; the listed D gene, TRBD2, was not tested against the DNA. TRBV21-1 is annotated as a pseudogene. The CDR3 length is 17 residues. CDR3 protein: CASSKSGGVWSPYEQYF. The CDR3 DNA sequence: TGTGCCAGCAGCAAATCGGGAGGAGTTTGGAGTCCCTACGAGCAGTACTTC.

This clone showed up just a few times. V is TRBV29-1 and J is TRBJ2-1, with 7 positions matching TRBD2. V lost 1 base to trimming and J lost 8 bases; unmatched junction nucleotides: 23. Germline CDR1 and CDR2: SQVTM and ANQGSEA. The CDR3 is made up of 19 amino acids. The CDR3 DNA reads TGCAGCGTTGAAGGCGTGGCTAGTGAGGCTCGGCGTGGGGGGGATGAGCAGTTCTTC. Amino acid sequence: CSVEGVASEARRGGDEQFF.

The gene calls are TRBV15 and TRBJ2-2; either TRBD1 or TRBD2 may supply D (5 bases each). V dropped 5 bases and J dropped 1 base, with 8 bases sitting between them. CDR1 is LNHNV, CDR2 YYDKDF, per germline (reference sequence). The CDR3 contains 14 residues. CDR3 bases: TGTGCCACCAGCCGGGGCTGGAACACCGGGGAGCTGTTTTTT. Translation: CATSRGWNTGELFF.

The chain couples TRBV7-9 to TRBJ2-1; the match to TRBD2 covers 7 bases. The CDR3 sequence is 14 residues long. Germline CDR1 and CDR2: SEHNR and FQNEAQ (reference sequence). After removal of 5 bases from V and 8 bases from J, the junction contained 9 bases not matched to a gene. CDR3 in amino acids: CASSRLASGYEQFF. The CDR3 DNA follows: TGTGCCAGCAGCCGACTAGCTTCTGGCTATGAGCAGTTCTTC.

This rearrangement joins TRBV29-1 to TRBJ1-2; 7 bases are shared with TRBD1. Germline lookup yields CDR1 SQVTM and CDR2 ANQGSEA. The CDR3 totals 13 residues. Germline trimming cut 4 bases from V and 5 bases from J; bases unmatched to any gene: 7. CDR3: CSVAQGVGYGYTF. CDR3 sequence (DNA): TGCAGCGTTGCCCAGGGGGTCGGATATGGCTACACCTTC.

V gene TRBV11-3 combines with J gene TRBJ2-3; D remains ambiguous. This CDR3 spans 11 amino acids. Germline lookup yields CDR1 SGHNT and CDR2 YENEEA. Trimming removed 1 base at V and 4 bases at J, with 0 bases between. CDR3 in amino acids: CASSLADTQYF. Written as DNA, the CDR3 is TGTGCCAGCAGCTTAGCAGATACGCAGTATTTT. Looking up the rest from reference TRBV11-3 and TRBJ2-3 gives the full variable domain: EAGVVQSPRYKIIEKKQPVAFWCNPISGHNTLYWYLQNLGQGPELLIRYENEEAVDDSQLPKDRFSAERLKGVDSTLKIQPAELGDSAVYLCASSLADTQYFGPGTRLTVL.

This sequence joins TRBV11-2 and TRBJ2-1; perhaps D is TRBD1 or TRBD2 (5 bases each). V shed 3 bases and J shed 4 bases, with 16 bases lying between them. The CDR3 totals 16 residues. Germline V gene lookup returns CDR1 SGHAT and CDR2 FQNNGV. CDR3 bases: TGTGCCAGCAGCTTGTCTTACGGGGCAGCTTACAATGAGCAGTTCTTC. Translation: CASSLSYGAAYNEQFF.